The T cell receptor beta chain under discussion was sequenced for a study of response to subunit inactivated influenza vaccine. The sample holds many counts of this clonotype. What it binds is unknown. Trimming took off 3 bases at V and 4 bases at J, with 9 bases between the two ends. CDR1 is DFQATT, CDR2 SNEGSKA, per germline (reference sequence). The CDR3 covers 12 residues. Study-level points and caveats: Few new T cells, the authors suggested, are recruited by each seasonal influenza vaccination.

TCRdb reprocessed the RT-PCR reads with MiXCR, giving one entry per CDR3 protein. The table has about 700,000 distinct CDR3 sequences, less than 15% seen once; the top ten hold 7.5% to 8%. Sequenced here: PBMCs from blood, sampled around 15 days before vaccination. The source is a man in his fifties or sixties who received an inactivated influenza vaccine. The gene calls are TRBV20-1 and TRBJ2-5, with a tentative D call TRBD2 (6 bases). CDR3 sequence: CSARAGSETQYF. The CDR3 DNA follows: TGCAGTGCTAGGGCGGGGTCAGAGACCCAGTACTTC.